This T cell receptor beta chain was captured by sequencing in a study of blood T cell repertoires in COVID-19. Study-level background: Material from acute and convalescent COVID-19 was sourced from the United States, Italy and Spain.

Cohort 3 recovered donors had two negative PCRs, clearance, or symptom resolution. Assay: immunoSEQ multiplex PCR; the TCRdb copy retains only in-frame clones and omits some. The sample records over 200,000 clones, more than 80% being singletons. Trimming left V 0 bases short and J 8 bases short, with 16 bases between. CDR1 and CDR2 from the germline V gene are MNHEY and SVGAGI. CDR3 length equals 15 residues. The source material was PBMCs or T cells enriched from blood (not recorded which). The origin of this receptor is a man aged 55 to 70 who had recovered from COVID-19. The J gene is TRBJ1-2, the V gene TRBV6-5, with TRBD1 as a possible D gene (6 bases). In DNA, the CDR3 is TGTGCCAGCAGTTACTCGGGGGAGGGGGGGCGAGGCTACACCTTC. Translated: CASSYSGEGGRGYTF.